What follows is one T cell receptor beta chain and its context. This sample stems from a study of blood T cell repertoires in COVID-19. On the study more broadly: There were acute and convalescent COVID-19 samples, and they came from the United States, Italy and Spain. Sample material is recorded as cDNA or gDNA derived from T cells, B-cell-depleted T cells, or PBMCs.

Seattle-derived patients entered the study during active infection and were followed longitudinally. In the original analysis: Scientists estimated how many nucleated cells there were by amplifying reference gene primers. TCRdb keeps only in-frame clones here, not all; method: immunoSEQ multiplex PCR. From that table come the V and J calls and clone size; the DNA was used to work out D and trimming. The sample shows approximately 200,000 clones, around 94% of them seen only once. The TCR originated in a man younger than 45 with COVID-19, enrolled during active disease. Sequenced sample: peripheral blood.

CDR3 nucleotide sequence: TGTGCCACGGCGGTAAATGGAAACACCATATATTTT. It codes for CATAVNGNTIYF. The chain links TRBV11-2 to TRBJ1-3; D not certain. CDR3 size: 12 residues. Germline CDR1 is SGHAT and CDR2 is FQNNGV. Trimming shortened V by 10 bases and J by 3 bases, and 10 bases separated the two germline ends.